These 2 T cell receptor beta chains were sequenced from one sample in a study of technical replicates of blood from a few donors. Sequenced by immunoSEQ multiplex PCR; TCRdb stores in-frame clones only, minus some. The sample records approximately 65,000 clones, around 90% being singletons. Sequences were obtained from PBMCs. Receptors were obtained from a human donor in good health. Some clones in this sample may be carry-over from other donors' samples.

This chain joins TRBV11-2 and TRBJ2-1; 7 nucleotides agree with TRBD1. Germline assignment: CDR1 SGHAT and CDR2 FQNNGV. The J segment lost 5 bases and the V segment lost 1 base, leaving 8 bases of the junction unmatched. The CDR3 has 16 amino acids. The CDR3 sequence: CASSLGGWDSNNEQFF. The CDR3 DNA reads as TGTGCCAGCAGCTTAGGGGGGTGGGACAGCAACAATGAGCAGTTCTTC.

The V call is TRBV5-8, the J call TRBJ2-1, with 12 bases lining up with TRBD2. The V gene's germline CDR1 is SGHTS and CDR2 YDEGEE. The CDR3 sequence is 16 residues long. Trimming at V came to 0 bases and at J to 9 bases, leaving 7 bases not matched to a gene. CDR3 sequence (DNA): TGTGCCAGCAGCTTGGGGCCTAGCGGGGGGGGTGGTGAGCAGTTCTTC. Its translation: CASSLGPSGGGGEQFF.